The text below deals with one TCR beta chain. This clone has more than one count but fewer than ten. Its specific antigen is unknown. The record has no base qualities; no much larger clone is one base away. The cohort consisted of 600 to 700 healthy bone marrow donors. Cohort members were all nominally healthy when sampled, although unrecorded immune exposures were likely present. The donor was CMV seropositive and was included in the group of almost 300 seropositive cohort members. Each donor provided a peripheral blood sample, and peripheral blood mononuclear cells were used for TCR beta sequencing. The Qiagen DNeasy Blood Extraction Kit was used to extract genomic DNA from the blood cell samples. The data stem from a study of cytomegalovirus exposure and HLA in healthy donors (dated by TCRdb to about 2017). Regarding the study in general: An earlier analysis of 587 of the donors reported roughly 300 Gb of sequence data and 117 million unique TCR beta sequences obtained from roughly 180 million T cells. An early release that covered 640 HLA-typed donors contained about 300 gigabases of sequencing data and 75 million to 100 million unique TCR sequences. Of the approximately 400 genotyped donors, approximately 82% fell in the genetic ancestry cluster associated with self-reported Caucasian donors. The study aimed to test whether cataloging public T cell receptors could reveal signatures of past pathogen exposure. The study used immunosequencing to profile the T cell repertoires of hundreds of subjects and linked those repertoires to cytomegalovirus serostatus. Along with the roughly 710-subject first cohort, a separate validation cohort of more than 90 different subjects was used. The study combined high-throughput TCR immunosequencing, statistical association of individual TCRs with disease status, and machine learning to predict cytomegalovirus infection status. A later analysis re-examined previously published TCR beta repertoires from over 500 donors and added high-resolution HLA genotyping to investigate patterns of TCR occurrence. In the later analysis, no new phenotypic data were used to find candidate immune exposures; instead, reliance was placed on TCR beta sequences and their occurrence across donors. In an earlier analysis of 500 to 650 of the donors, high-throughput TCR beta sequencing was used to judge whether each TCR beta V gene segment behaved as functional or pseudogenic. Donor age, sex, ethnicity and CMV serostatus were compiled alongside the repertoire data. Genome-wide SNP genotypes for about three fifths of the roughly 700 donors were used in a later genetic analysis, which treated that subset as a discovery cohort. Every discovery cohort repertoire had been produced on one sequencing platform. Class I and class II HLA loci were covered by the typing at four-digit resolution. The number of typed donors differed by locus: about 620-640 for A, B, C, DRB1 and DQB1; approximately 520 for DQA1; some 610 for DPA1; and some 450 for DPB1. Because of strong linkage in the cohort, a few DR-DQ haplotypes were treated as single units for association and clustering. Across approximately 400 genotyped donors of the cohort, an average of about 250,000 unique TCR beta nucleotide sequences per donor were sequenced, and 15% to 20% of those sequences were non-productive. The study at large found these results: A later analysis found that most CMV-associated TCR beta chains appeared HLA-restricted, with HLA associations seemingly driven largely by CMV exposure. An earlier analysis of around 540 of the donors showed that most TCR beta V segments appeared in productive rearrangements either about 87% or about 30% of the time, which broadly matched IMGT annotations. Several of the top co-occurrence clusters appeared to be linked to parvovirus B19, influenza, CMV and Epstein-Barr virus, according to a later analysis. The classifier was reported to diagnose cytomegalovirus status with high specificity and sensitivity in both the original and validation cohorts. A cluster of highly shared sequence variants was judged likely to be a technical artifact of the sequencing pipeline. Linkage disequilibrium might explain the correlated functional status among segregating V segments, but an unknown experimental factor could not be excluded. According to the authors, the approach could potentially be generalized to other disease states and immunological phenotypes. A further reported finding was that TCR beta sequences accurately predicted the HLA-A and HLA-B alleles for most subjects in the first cohort. While some public TCRs were present in many individuals, most TCR sequences turned up only very rarely across donors. A later genetic analysis associated a missense DCLRE1C variant with V-gene and J-gene trimming of TCR beta chains, and an independent cohort replicated the association. In vitro tests confirmed that a few of the cytomegalovirus-associated TCR beta chains recognize cytomegalovirus antigens. According to a later analysis, TCR association rates differed among HLA loci, with DRB1 alleles showing the most associated TCRs and HLA-C alleles showing the fewest. According to a later genetic analysis, donors in an Asian-associated ancestry cluster had fewer N-insertions in productive TCRs than the approximately 630-donor mean. When HLA alleles, especially DR and DQ, strongly co-occurred, TCR associations were difficult to assign to individual alleles. Because HLA typing was unavailable for some donors at each locus, only the typed subset was used in association tests. In a later analysis, HLA-associated TCR beta chains showed more clonal expansion and lower generation probabilities than non-associated chains that were equally common. This cohort had only TCR beta chains sequenced, and the lack of alpha or paired-chain data limited which features could be detected. A later analysis associated 15,000 or so TCR beta sequences with specific HLA alleles at a false discovery rate of 0.05. For the cohort, immune exposure information was limited to CMV serostatus. Over 15 rarely observed V segments, including chromosome 9 orphons, were excluded from the earlier analysis of 550 to 700 of the donors because counts were too low. In the study, some 160 TCR beta chains were listed as associated with cytomegalovirus. Because the 87-base-pair reads could not distinguish some IMGT-functional V segments, including TRBV6-2 and TRBV6-3, those segments were excluded. Roughly uniform sequencing depth across donors was assumed in presence/absence analyses, although this assumption may not hold.

The germline V end is reduced by 3 bases and the J end by 3 bases; junction bases left unmatched: 6. The CDR3 sequence holds 15 residues, the cysteine and phenylalanine included. The entry retains the CDR3 DNA only, 45 bases that are in frame from base 1. From the germline V gene, CDR1 is SGDLS and CDR2 is YYNGEE. The library was produced with the immunoSEQ multiplex PCR assay. A mixture of 60 forward primers for TCR Vbeta segments and 13 reverse primers for TCR Jbeta segments was used in the multiplex PCR. The CDR3 region of rearranged TCR beta genes was amplified from genomic DNA with a multiplex PCR assay. On the Illumina HiSeq System, the amplified TCR beta libraries were sequenced as 87-base-pair reads. Processing in the source paper ran as follows. Across the roughly 670 repertoires, a later analysis counted about 81 million unique TCR beta chains, 8.5 million to 12 million of which were shared by at least two donors. Raw reads were error-corrected and collapsed into unique sequences with a nearest-neighbor algorithm that merged closely related sequences to remove PCR and sequencing errors. Alignment of CDR3 sequences to IMGT reference sequences was used to assign V, D and J gene segments. For a sequence to be retained, at least a six-nucleotide match to both a V gene segment and a J gene segment was required. A rearrangement counted as productive if the CDR3 had no stop codons and remained in frame with V and J, and every other rearrangement counted as non-productive. CDR3 was defined according to IMGT convention as the region running from the second conserved V-encoded cysteine to the conserved J-encoded phenylalanine. The earlier analysis of about 610 of the donors excluded sequences that lacked an unambiguous match to a single V gene segment. In an earlier analysis of about 590 of the donors, a V segment was called functional when productive rearrangements were above 56.7%, and segregating when the standard deviation between donors exceeded 5%. A statistical classification framework was built to diagnose cytomegalovirus status from the catalog of TCR beta chain sequences. In a later analysis, V and J genes were assigned by comparing TCR nucleotide sequences against IMGT/GENE-DB human TR gene sequences. The TCRdist pipeline was used in a later analysis to assign CDR3 sequences and most-parsimonious VDJ recombination scenarios. A later analysis defined each TCR beta chain by its CDR3 amino acid sequence plus V-gene family, and excluded reads lacking a unique V-gene family. To address suspected cross-contamination and a sequencing artifact, a later analysis removed 550 to 750 highly shared, low-generation-probability nucleotide sequences. For each public chain, a later analysis derived a clonal expansion index from normalized ranks of inferred template counts within each repertoire. In a later analysis, generation probabilities were computed using a VDJ recombination model fitted to out-of-frame rearrangements, and the results were checked against IGoR. Hypergeometric tests were used in a later analysis to score TCR-TCR, TCR-HLA and TCR-CMV co-occurrence, with a repertoire-size bias correction applied to the TCR pairs. False discovery rates were estimated in a later analysis by permuting HLA or CMV assignments 20 times. In a later analysis, co-occurring TCRs were grouped using DBSCAN, and TCRdist sequence similarity was added for clustering within HLA-allele-positive subsets. Repertoires with fewer than 30,000 or more than 120,000 public chains were left out of co-occurrence clustering, as were five repertoires with anomalous nucleotide sharing. TCRdb provides this immuneACCESS table in a form limited to in-frame rearrangements. Some clones are lacking; in checked studies, under half of them reflect an unresolved V gene, and why the rest are absent is not known. V and J calls and clone size are those listed in that table; D and trimming were worked out from the DNA. The sample table contains around 67,000 clones; only one count was recorded for around three quarters of them. Jointly, the top ten make up 7.8% of the sample.

The sequence was obtained from a man between 18 and 29 years old in good health and CMV-seropositive. Here the chain combines TRBV9 and TRBJ1-1; a stretch of 9 junction bases matches TRBD1. Sequenced input: PBMCs. The DNA sequence is given as TGTGCCAGCAGCGCCTGGGACAGGGTTGACACTGAAGCTTTCTTT. Protein translation: CASSAWDRVDTEAFF. Here the CDR3 is joined to the reference TRBV9 and TRBJ1-1 genes, and the full variable domain is: DSGVTQTPKHLITATGQRVTLRCSPRSGDLSVYWYQQSLDQGLQFLIQYYNGEERAKGNILERFSAQQFPDLHSELNLSSLELGDSALYFCASSAWDRVDTEAFFGQGTRLTVV.